The 8 T cell receptor beta chains below come from one sample, sequenced in a study of T cells in Graves' hyperthyroidism and ophthalmopathy. There were TCR beta CDR3 regions amplified from RNA transcripts. The HTBI primer set was used in a first-round RT-PCR of the TCR CDR3. MiXCR was run by TCRdb on the multiplex PCR reads, yielding one entry per CDR3 protein. The sample carries 450,000 to 650,000 distinct CDR3 sequences, roughly 20% recorded once. The sequenced sample was blood. These receptors originate from a man aged 18 to 30 with Graves' hyperthyroidism.

Ten or more counts support this clonotype. This chain connects TRBV4-1 to TRBJ1-1; possibly TRBD1 for D (6 bases). V was shortened by 2 bases and J by 3 bases, with 16 bases between the two germline ends. The V gene's germline CDR1 is MGHRA and CDR2 YSYEKL. The CDR3 contains 16 residues. CDR3: CASSQTTGQSYTEAFF. CDR3 DNA sequence: TGCGCCAGCAGCCAAACCACAGGGCAAAGTTACACTGAAGCTTTCTTT.

This clonotype appeared many times. This chain joins TRBV19 and TRBJ1-1, with D possibly TRBD1 on 5 matching bases. CDR1 and CDR2 (germline): LNHDA, SQIVND (reference sequence). The germline V and J ends were trimmed by 3 bases and 6 bases, with 14 bases remaining between them. The CDR3 covers 14 residues. CDR3 DNA sequence: TGTGCCAGTAGTATCGACAGCCTGACAGCTGAAGCTTTCTTT. Amino acid sequence: CASSIDSLTAEAFF.

There are a few counts of this clonotype. V and J are TRBV30 and TRBJ2-5; 10 bases are shared with TRBD2. Germline V gene data show CDR1 as GTSNPN and CDR2 as SVGIG (reference sequence). With V trimmed by 1 base and J by 3 bases, 5 bases remained unmatched. The CDR3 consists of 15 residues. CDR3 region: CAWSGLGLAEETQYF. CDR3 coding DNA: TGTGCCTGGAGTGGACTAGGACTAGCGGAAGAGACCCAGTACTTC.

This clonotype has just a few counts. This CDR3 is CASSEEQARTGELFF. CDR3 DNA: TGTGCCAGCAGTGAAGAACAGGCCCGCACCGGGGAGCTGTTTTTT. V gene TRBV2 combines with J gene TRBJ2-2; D may be TRBD1 (5 bases). V lost 1 base, J lost 4 bases, and 10 bases lay in between. Looked up from germline, CDR1 is SNHLY and CDR2 is FYNNEI. The CDR3 totals 15 residues.

This clonotype came up many times. The V call is TRBV27, the J call TRBJ1-2; D might be TRBD1 (6 bases). CDR3 length: 15 residues. Germline CDR1 and CDR2: MNHEY and SMNVEV (reference sequence). V was pared by 3 bases and J by 4 bases, with 15 bases between. This chain's CDR3 is CASSLGAGLGYGYTF. As DNA, the CDR3 is TGTGCCAGCAGTTTGGGGGCAGGGCTAGGCTATGGCTACACCTTC.

Many counts were recorded for this clonotype. This chain links TRBV12-3 or TRBV12-4 with TRBJ1-3; no firm D call. V dropped 3 bases and J dropped 2 bases, with 8 bases sitting between them. The CDR3 is 14 residues long. CDR3 amino acids: CASSLMFAGNTIYF. The CDR3 DNA is TGTGCCAGCAGTTTGATGTTTGCTGGAAACACCATATATTTT.

This clonotype was seen at least ten times. V is TRBV6-1 and J is TRBJ1-2; D possibly corresponds to TRBD1 (5 bases). Germline CDR1 MNHNS, CDR2 SASEGT. CDR3 length: 14 amino acids. Trimming cost V 4 bases and J 6 bases, with 15 bases left between them. This chain's CDR3 is CASSAPPGMNGYTF. As DNA, the CDR3 is TGTGCCAGCAGTGCACCCCCAGGGATGAATGGCTACACCTTC.

In this sample, this clonotype turned up many times. The chain uses TRBV28 and TRBJ1-5; TRBD1 might be the D (5 bases). Deletions cut 2 bases from V and 5 bases from J, with 28 bases between. Germline CDR1 MDHEN, CDR2 SYDVKM. The CDR3 has 20 amino acids. CDR3 in amino acids: CASSLTLDSLWGGPDQPQHF. DNA of the CDR3: TGTGCCAGCAGTTTAACCTTAGACAGTCTTTGGGGGGGACCCGATCAGCCCCAGCATTTT.